A selection of T cell receptor beta chains follows, all from one sample in a study of cytomegalovirus exposure and HLA in healthy donors. Libraries were prepared by immunoSEQ multiplex PCR; TCRdb keeps only in-frame clonotypes and omits some of them. The sample has about 87,000 clones, under 80% seen once. The sequenced sample consisted of PBMCs. These receptors were obtained from a man aged 25-45 years in good health and CMV-seropositive. CDR3s include the opening cysteine and the closing phenylalanine or tryptophan.

j_call v_call cdr3_aa
TRBJ1-2 TRBV30 CAWDSGGYGYTF
TRBJ2-1 TRBV9 CASSPHGKGGWSEQFF
TRBJ1-5 TRBV5-4 CASSLTGNSNQPQHF
TRBJ2-7 TRBV14 CASSQDRFYEQYF
TRBJ2-7 TRBV9 CASSPLTGSTYEQYF
TRBJ1-2 TRBV28 CASSPGQGHGYTF
TRBJ1-2 TRBV6-5 CASSYRGPNYGYTF
TRBJ2-3 TRBV4-2 CASTSSPGGLATDTQYF
TRBJ1-3 TRBV6-5 CASSYRRISGNTIYF
TRBJ2-3 TRBV6-4 CASSPRGSTDTQYF
TRBJ2-1 TRBV11-3 CASSSQAGAYNEQFF
TRBJ1-1 TRBV28 CASSLGTGTEAFF
TRBJ1-5 TRBV4-1 CASSQDFEGAGQPQHF
TRBJ2-1 TRBV7-8 CASSLQGAYRNEQFF
TRBJ1-6 TRBV9 CASPPRESYESYNSPLHF
TRBJ2-3 TRBV10-1 CASSRTTPGTDTQYF
TRBJ2-3 TRBV2 CASSKNWARTDTQYF
TRBJ2-4 TRBV2 CASTISRTDLNIQYF
TRBJ1-2 TRBV25-1 CASSEYGEHGYTF
TRBJ1-5 TRBV2 CASDRGSGNQPQHF
TRBJ1-4 TRBV9 CASSAAGGFSEKLFF
TRBJ2-7 TRBV5-5 CASIADRTNDEQYF
TRBJ2-7 TRBV5-8 CASSLALSYEQYF
TRBJ2-7 TRBV28 CASSSLLALGGEEQYF
TRBJ1-1 TRBV27 CASSFGRGQEFF
TRBJ2-2 TRBV15 CATSYGRGLDGELFF
TRBJ1-1 TRBV5-8 CASSLGQGARYAFF
TRBJ1-1 TRBV10-3 CAISESQGAYTEAFF
TRBJ2-3 TRBV7-3 CASSLNSPTSRDTQYF
TRBJ1-5 TRBV6-1 CASSTGYGNQPQHF
TRBJ2-7 TRBV27 CASSPVSGTPYEQYF
TRBJ2-5 TRBV5-6 CASSSDSGWGETQYF
TRBJ1-3 TRBV30 CAWSGLPGGNTIYF
TRBJ2-4 TRBV19 CASSTLQGAWTKNIQYF
TRBJ2-7 TRBV19 CASTAGGGSYEQYF
TRBJ2-1 TRBV30 CAWSVGGVSYNEQFF
TRBJ2-7 TRBV10-1 CASSDLPGAYEQYF
TRBJ2-7 TRBV9 CASSVDRSFNEQYF
TRBJ2-1 TRBV4-2 CASSQEISSGGGNEQFF
TRBJ2-2 TRBV2 CASSIEPIAGGTTGELFF
TRBJ2-2 TRBV11-2 CASSHIFLAGADTGELFF
TRBJ2-5 TRBV4-1 CASSRGGKETQYF
TRBJ2-1 TRBV7-3 CASSLSRGNNEQFF
TRBJ2-7 TRBV9 CASSLSGSLNEQYF
TRBJ1-1 TRBV5-6 CASSLVTLRNTEAFF
TRBJ2-7 TRBV7-9 CASSVQGGSVGEQYF
TRBJ2-7 TRBV5-1 CASSLGGGRGSYEQYF
TRBJ1-2 TRBV5-1 CASSWGTGGGDGYTF
TRBJ1-4 TRBV2 CASSKNRDRGNEKLFF